These 13 T cell receptor beta chains were all obtained from the same sample, sequenced in a study of beta chain features in type 1 diabetes. Study-level findings and limits: The study found moderately but significantly shorter TCRB CDR3s in all four CD4+ subsets of Type 1 diabetes patients.

The whole isolated RNA underwent reverse transcription, so sequencing captured expressed TCRB transcripts. Profiled with immunoSEQ multiplex PCR; TCRdb holds only in-frame clones, not every one. The sample has about 170,000 clones; about 7.8% are singletons. No antigen is known for these receptors. Sequencing was performed on central memory CD4+ T cells from blood. The receptors derive from a woman aged 40 to 55 with type 1 diabetes.

The chain recombines TRBV28 with TRBJ2-7; 7 nucleotides align to TRBD1. J lost 4 bases, V lost 6 bases, and 15 bases had no gene match. CDR1 is MDHEN, CDR2 SYDVKM, per germline. This CDR3 is 16 amino acids long. The CDR3 DNA is TGTGCCAGCAGCATAACCGGGACAGTTCTGGCTTACGAGCAGTACTTC. Its translation is CASSITGTVLAYEQYF. Full variable domain (rest looked up from reference TRBV28 and TRBJ2-7): DVKVTQSSRYLVKRTGEKVFLECVQDMDHENMFWYRQDPGLGLRLIYFSYDVKMKEKGDIPEGYSVSREKKERFSLILESASTNQTSMYLCASSITGTVLAYEQYFGPGTRLTVT.

This clone has more than one count but fewer than ten. The gene calls are TRBV6-5 and TRBJ2-3, with TRBD2 matching over 8 bases. The length of the CDR3 is 14 residues. V shed 2 bases and J 4 bases; nucleotides not matched to a gene: 2. Germline CDR1 and CDR2: MNHEY and SVGAGI. The CDR3 loop is CASSYGGGSDTQYF. In DNA form, the CDR3 reads TGTGCCAGCAGTTACGGCGGGGGGTCAGATACGCAGTATTTT.

V and J are TRBV19 and TRBJ2-1; TRBD2 aligns across 10 bases. J was trimmed by 9 bases and V by 3 bases; bases with no gene match: 8. Germline values: CDR1 LNHDA, CDR2 SQIVND (reference sequence). This CDR3 is 15 amino acids long. CDR3: CASSMEAGGPSEQFF. CDR3 in DNA: TGTGCCAGTAGTATGGAAGCGGGGGGGCCAAGTGAGCAGTTCTTC.

The CDR3: CASSPRGAETEAFF. The CDR3 DNA sequence: TGTGCCAGCTCACCACGGGGCGCAGAGACTGAAGCTTTCTTT. The V call is TRBV18, the J call TRBJ1-1; possibly TRBD1 for D (5 bases). CDR1 is KGHSH, CDR2 LQKENI, per germline. The ends were cut back, 1 base at V and 5 bases at J, with 11 bases in the middle. This CDR3 is built from 14 residues. Full variable domain (outside the CDR3, taken from reference TRBV18 and TRBJ1-1): NAGVMQNPRHLVRRRGQEARLRCSPMKGHSHVYWYRQLPEEGLKFMVYLQKENIIDESGMPKERFSAEFPKEGPSILRIQQVVRGDSAAYFCASSPRGAETEAFFGQGTRLTVV.

This clone has ten or more counts. The chain joins TRBV7-9 to TRBJ2-1, with no clear D. CDR3 length equals 13 residues. V was pared by 0 bases and J by 7 bases, with 7 bases between. CDR1 is SEHNR, CDR2 FQNEAQ, per germline (reference sequence). CDR3 region: CASSLALGNEQFF. The CDR3 nucleotides are TGTGCCAGCAGCTTAGCGCTAGGAAATGAGCAGTTCTTC.

The genes are TRBV7-3 and TRBJ2-1, with 9 bases identical to TRBD2. Germline V gene sequence: CDR1 SGHTA, CDR2 FQGTGA. This CDR3 is built from 16 residues. J was trimmed by 8 bases and V by 1 base; bases with no gene match: 9. The CDR3 nucleotides are TGTGCCAGCAGCTTAAATGGGGCGGGGGGGAACGATGAGCAGTTCTTC. Translation: CASSLNGAGGNDEQFF.

This clone came up many times. This chain uses TRBV2 with TRBJ2-4; 8 nucleotides agree with TRBD1. CDR1 is SNHLY and CDR2 is FYNNEI in the germline V gene. V lost 6 bases and J lost 6; bases outside the gene matches: 7. This CDR3 is built from 14 residues. CDR3 loop: CASSPGQGLNIQYF. The CDR3 coding sequence is TGTGCCAGCAGCCCCGGACAGGGCCTAAACATTCAGTACTTC.

V gene TRBV6-5 combines with J gene TRBJ2-7; 7 bases are shared with TRBD1. The trim removed 5 bases at V and 2 bases at J, leaving 9 bases unmatched. CDR1 and CDR2 from the germline V gene are MNHEY and SVGAGI. The CDR3 covers 15 residues. The DNA for the CDR3 is TGTGCCAGCAGTCGATCGGAAGGACAGGCCTACGAGCAGTACTTC. It yields the protein CASSRSEGQAYEQYF.

The rearrangement links TRBV15 to TRBJ1-2; D possibly corresponds to TRBD1 (6 bases). This CDR3 is built from 13 residues. Germline V gene lookup returns CDR1 LNHNV and CDR2 YYDKDF (reference sequence). Trimming took off 0 bases at V and 4 bases at J, with 6 bases between the two ends. The CDR3 DNA follows: TGTGCCACCAGCAGAGAACAGGGCTATGGCTACACCTTC. The encoded protein is CATSREQGYGYTF.

This clone was observed a few times. One end of the junction fails to match germline, which may point to a read error. V and J are TRBV20-1 and TRBJ1-1; perhaps TRBD1 as D (6 bases). This CDR3 has 8 amino acids. Germline loops: CDR1 DFQATT, CDR2 SNEGSKA (reference sequence). The CDR3 protein is CSATGQIF. In DNA form, the CDR3 reads TGCAGTGCAACCGGACAGATATTT.

This clone was detected a few times. The chain carries TRBV5-6 and TRBJ2-7; D possibly corresponds to TRBD2 (6 bases). Germline V gives CDR1 SGHDT, CDR2 YYEEEE. The CDR3 has 15 residues. Trimming took off 1 base at V and 6 bases at J, with 17 bases between the two ends. The CDR3: CASSLWILEGGEQYF. The CDR3 nucleotides read TGTGCCAGCAGCTTGTGGATCTTGGAGGGTGGCGAGCAGTACTTC.

This clone was seen repeatedly, ten times or more. The chain combines TRBV7-9 with TRBJ1-1; D remains unclear. Germline CDR1 reads SEHNR; CDR2 reads FQNEAQ (reference sequence). The CDR3 length is 13 residues. V lost 5 bases to trimming and J lost 11 bases, with 18 bases between them. CDR3 in amino acids: CASSRQSRGEAFF. CDR3 sequence (DNA): TGTGCCAGCAGCAGACAATCTCGGGGAGAGGCTTTCTTT. Full variable domain (missing parts from reference TRBV7-9 and TRBJ1-1): DTGVSQNPRHKITKRGQNVTFRCDPISEHNRLYWYRQTLGQGPEFLTYFQNEAQLEKSRLLSDRFSAERPKGSFSTLEIQRTEQGDSAMYLCASSRQSRGEAFFGQGTRLTVV.

This clone was picked up a small number of times. The chain combines TRBV19 with TRBJ2-1; 7 nucleotides agree with TRBD1. Unmatched junction bases numbered 10, after V lost 3 bases and J lost 8 bases. The length of the CDR3 is 15 residues. The V gene's germline CDR1 is LNHDA and CDR2 SQIVND (reference sequence). The CDR3 spells CASSMQGEREDEQFF. The CDR3 nucleotides read TGTGCCAGTAGTATGCAGGGGGAGCGAGAGGATGAGCAGTTCTTC. Full variable domain (rest looked up from reference TRBV19 and TRBJ2-1): DGGITQSPKYLFRKEGQNVTLSCEQNLNHDAMYWYRQDPGQGLRLIYYSQIVNDFQKGDIAEGYSVSREKKESFPLTVTSAQKNPTAFYLCASSMQGEREDEQFFGPGTRLTVL.